The next 3 T cell receptor beta chains were all read from a single sample in a study of blood T cells in healthy people across ages. Combining a sample-barcoded 5' primer with a J-beta primer mix, a second PCR ran for about 6 to 11 cycles. TCRdb ran MiXCR on the 5' RACE reads and lists one entry per CDR3 protein. The sample records 700,000 to 1,000,000 distinct CDR3 sequences, around 43% being singletons. Sample: blood. Every receptor here comes from a man aged 55-75 years in good health.

This clonotype has only one observation. This chain connects TRBV12-3 or TRBV12-4 to TRBJ2-4, with D uncertain. V was pared by 7 bases and J by 1 base, with 8 bases between. The CDR3 totals 13 residues. The CDR3: CASTSQAKNIQYF. As DNA, the CDR3 is TGTGCCAGCACCTCGCAGGCCAAAAACATTCAGTACTTC.

This clonotype came up a few times. The chain carries TRBV29-1 and TRBJ2-5; D gene ambiguous. The CDR3 sequence is 12 residues long. Trimming removed 6 bases from V and 6 bases from J, with 14 bases in between. Germline-derived CDR1 and CDR2 are SQVTM and ANQGSEA. CDR3 coding DNA: TGCAGCGTAATGGAGCCCCCGCAGACCCAGTACTTC. This encodes CSVMEPPQTQYF. The whole variable domain, filled in from reference TRBV29-1 and TRBJ2-5, reads SAVISQKPSRDICQRGTSLTIQCQVDSQVTMMFWYRQQPGQSLTLIATANQGSEATYESGFVIDKFPISRPNLTFSTLTVSNMSPEDSSIYLCSVMEPPQTQYFGPGTRLLVL.

This chain connects TRBV12-3 or TRBV12-4 to TRBJ2-1; D remains ambiguous. The V gene lost 4 bases and the J gene lost 9 bases, with 13 bases spanning the gap. This CDR3 has 13 residues. The DNA for the CDR3 is TGTGCCAGCAGTTGGGGTAGGGCCAGTGAGCAGTTCTTC. Protein sequence: CASSWGRASEQFF.